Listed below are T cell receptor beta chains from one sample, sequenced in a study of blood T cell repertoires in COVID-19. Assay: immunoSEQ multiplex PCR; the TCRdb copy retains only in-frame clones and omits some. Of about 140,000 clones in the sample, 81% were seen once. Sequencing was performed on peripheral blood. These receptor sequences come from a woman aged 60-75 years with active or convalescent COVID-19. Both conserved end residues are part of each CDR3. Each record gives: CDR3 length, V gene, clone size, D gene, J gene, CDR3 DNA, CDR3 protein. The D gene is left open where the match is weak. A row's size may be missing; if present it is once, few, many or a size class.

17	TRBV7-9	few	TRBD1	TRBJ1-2	TGTGCCAGCAGCACCCAGGGGGGGACAGGGGTGATGTATGGCTACACCTTC	CASSTQGGTGVMYGYTF
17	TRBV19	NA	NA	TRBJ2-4	TGTGCCAGTAGTAAGCTGGACAGCCCCTTGGCCAAAAACATTCAGTACTTC	CASSKLDSPLAKNIQYF
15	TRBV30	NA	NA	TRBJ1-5	TGTGCCTGGAGTGTTGGAGGGCGGAGCAATCAGCCCCAGCATTTT	CAWSVGGRSNQPQHF
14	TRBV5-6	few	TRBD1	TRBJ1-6	TGTGCCAGCAGCTTAGGTGACAGGGATTCACCCCTCCACTTT	CASSLGDRDSPLHF
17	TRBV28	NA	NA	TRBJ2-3	TGTGCCAGCAGTTTAGACACAGGGCCCACTAGCACAGATACGCAGTATTTT	CASSLDTGPTSTDTQYF
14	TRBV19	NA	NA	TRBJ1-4	TGTGCCAGTAGTAATGACAGGATTAATGAAAAACTGTTTTTT	CASSNDRINEKLFF
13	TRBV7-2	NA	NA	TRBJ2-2	TGTGCCAGCAGCTTACCAGGGACCGGGGAGCTGTTTTTT	CASSLPGTGELFF
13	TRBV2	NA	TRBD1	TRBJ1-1	TGTGCCAGCAGGACAGGGTTGGACACTGAAGCTTTCTTT	CASRTGLDTEAFF
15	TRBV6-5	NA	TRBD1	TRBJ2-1	TGTGCCAGCAGTTCGCCCGGGACAGGGTCCAATGAGCAGTTCTTC	CASSSPGTGSNEQFF
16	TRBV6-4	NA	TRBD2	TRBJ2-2	TGTGCCAGCAGTTTACTAGCGGGAGGGAACACCGGGGAGCTGTTTTTT	CASSLLAGGNTGELFF
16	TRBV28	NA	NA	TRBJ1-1	TGTGCCAGCAGTGGAGTTGGACAGCGAATGAACACTGAAGCTTTCTTT	CASSGVGQRMNTEAFF
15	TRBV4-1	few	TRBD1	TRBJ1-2	TGCGCCAGCAGCCCCGAGACAGGGAAGGCCTATGGCTACACCTTC	CASSPETGKAYGYTF
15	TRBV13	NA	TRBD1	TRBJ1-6	TGTGCCAGCAGCGAAAGACAGGGGAGTAATTCACCCCTCCACTTT	CASSERQGSNSPLHF
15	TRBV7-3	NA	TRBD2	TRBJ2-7	TGTGCCAGCAGCCGATTAGCGGGAGGGGTGGGGGAGCAGTACTTC	CASSRLAGGVGEQYF
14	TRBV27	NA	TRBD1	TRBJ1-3	TGTGCCAGCAGTAAGGGACAGCCTGGAAACACCATATATTTT	CASSKGQPGNTIYF
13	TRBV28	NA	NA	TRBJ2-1	TGTGCCAGCAGTTCGCCGCAGGTCAATGAGCAGTTCTTC	CASSSPQVNEQFF
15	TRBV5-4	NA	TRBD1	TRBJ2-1	TGTGCCAGCAGCTTAAAAACAGGGGTTGGCAATGAGCAGTTCTTC	CASSLKTGVGNEQFF
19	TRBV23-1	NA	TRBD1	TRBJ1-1	TGCGCCAGCAGTCAATCGATGATCCGGACAGGGCATACGAACACTGAAGCTTTCTTT	CASSQSMIRTGHTNTEAFF
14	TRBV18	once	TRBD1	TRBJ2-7	TGTGCCAGCTCACGAGCCACAGGGGAATACGAGCAGTACTTC	CASSRATGEYEQYF
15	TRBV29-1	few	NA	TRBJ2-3	TGCAGCGTGGAGATGGGGGCGGGGGGCACAGATACGCAGTATTTT	CSVEMGAGGTDTQYF
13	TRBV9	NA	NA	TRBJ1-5	TGTGCCAGCAGCCCGTCCCCCCATCAGCCCCAGCATTTT	CASSPSPHQPQHF
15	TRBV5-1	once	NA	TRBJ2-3	TGCGCCAGCAGCTTGGTTGCCGGACAGACAGATACGCAGTATTTT	CASSLVAGQTDTQYF
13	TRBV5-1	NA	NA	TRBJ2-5	TGCGCCAGCAGTCGGGATTCTGGGGAGACCCAGTACTTC	CASSRDSGETQYF
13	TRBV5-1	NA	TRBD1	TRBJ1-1	TGCGCCAGCAGCTGGGGGACAGGGTATGAAGCTTTCTTT	CASSWGTGYEAFF
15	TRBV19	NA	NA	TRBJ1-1	TGTGCCAGCCTGCGGCCGGGACAACCGAACACTGAAGCTTTCTTT	CASLRPGQPNTEAFF
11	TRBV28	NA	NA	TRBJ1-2	TGTGCCAGCGGGGGACTCTATGGCTACACCTTC	CASGGLYGYTF
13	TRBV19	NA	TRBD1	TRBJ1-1	TGTGCCAGTAGTATCCGGACAGGGACTGAAGCTTTCTTT	CASSIRTGTEAFF
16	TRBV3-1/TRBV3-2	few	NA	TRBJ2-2	TGTGCCAGCAGCCTGAGAGGTGGCGCGAACACCGGGGAGCTGTTTTTT	CASSLRGGANTGELFF
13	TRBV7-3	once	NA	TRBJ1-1	TGTGCCAGCAGCACACACCTTACCACTGAAGCTTTCTTT	CASSTHLTTEAFF
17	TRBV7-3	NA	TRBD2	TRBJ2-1	TGTGCCAGCAGCCCGAGCAGCGGGGGGGTTTCCTACAATGAGCAGTTCTTC	CASSPSSGGVSYNEQFF
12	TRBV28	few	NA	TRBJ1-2	TGTGCCAGCAGTTTACAGGTCACTGGCTACACCTTC	CASSLQVTGYTF
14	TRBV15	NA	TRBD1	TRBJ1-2	TGTGCCACCAGCCCGGACAGGGAGAACTATGGCTACACCTTC	CATSPDRENYGYTF
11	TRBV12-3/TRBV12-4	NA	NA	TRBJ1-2	TGTGCCAGCAGCTCCGGACTACATTACACCTTC	CASSSGLHYTF
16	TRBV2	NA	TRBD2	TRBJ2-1	TGTGCCAGCAGTGAAGAGGCGGGAGGAGGTTACAATGAGCAGTTCTTC	CASSEEAGGGYNEQFF
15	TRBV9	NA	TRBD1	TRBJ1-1	TGTGCCAGCAGCCCTCGACAGGGAATGAACACTGAAGCTTTCTTT	CASSPRQGMNTEAFF
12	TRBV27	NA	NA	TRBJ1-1	TGTGCCAGCAGGGGCAGTTACACTGAAGCTTTCTTT	CASRGSYTEAFF
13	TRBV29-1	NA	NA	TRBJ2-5	TGCAGCGTTGAAGGTCGGAGCCAAGAGACCCAGTACTTC	CSVEGRSQETQYF
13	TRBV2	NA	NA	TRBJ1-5	TGTGCCAGCAGGGGGGAGGGGGAACAGCCCCAGCATTTT	CASRGEGEQPQHF
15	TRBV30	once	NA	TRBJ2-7	TGTGCCTGGAGCCTTGGGGGACATAGGGATTACGAGCAGTACTTC	CAWSLGGHRDYEQYF
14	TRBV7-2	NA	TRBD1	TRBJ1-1	TGTGCCAGCAGCCCCGGACAGGGGGCTCCCACGGCTTTCTTT	CASSPGQGAPTAFF
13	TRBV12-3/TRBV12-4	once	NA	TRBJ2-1	TGTGCCAGCAGTTTAAATCAGAACAATGAGCAGTTCTTC	CASSLNQNNEQFF
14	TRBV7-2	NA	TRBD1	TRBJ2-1	TGTGCCAGCAGCCATTCGCGACAGGGTAATGAGCAGTTCTTC	CASSHSRQGNEQFF
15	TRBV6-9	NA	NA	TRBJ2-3	TGTGCCAGCAGTTCCCGGGGTAGCGAGGCAGATACGCAGTATTTT	CASSSRGSEADTQYF
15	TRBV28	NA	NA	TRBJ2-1	TGTGCCACCCTCCCAGGGGGGCCCTTGTACAATGAGCAGTTCTTC	CATLPGGPLYNEQFF
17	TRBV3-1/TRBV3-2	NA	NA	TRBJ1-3	TGTGCCAGCAGCGGAAGGAGGGGTAACTACTCTGGAAACACCATATATTTT	CASSGRRGNYSGNTIYF
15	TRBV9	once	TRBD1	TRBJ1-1	TGTGCCAGCAGCGGCATAGGGACAGGGAGTAGAAGAGCTTTCTTT	CASSGIGTGSRRAFF
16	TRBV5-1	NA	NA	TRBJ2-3	TGCGCCAGCAGCTTGACGTGGCGGCGGGGGCCCGATACGCAGTATTTT	CASSLTWRRGPDTQYF
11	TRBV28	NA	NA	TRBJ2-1	TGTGCCAGCAGTCATAACCTGGCGCAGTTCTTC	CASSHNLAQFF
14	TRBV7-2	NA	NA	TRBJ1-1	TGTGCCAGCAGCTTCGGGGTAGGGAACACTGAAGCTTTCTTT	CASSFGVGNTEAFF
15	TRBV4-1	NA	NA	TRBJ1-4	TGCGCCAGCAGCCAATTTTCGGGGGGTGGTGAAAAACTGTTTTTT	CASSQFSGGGEKLFF
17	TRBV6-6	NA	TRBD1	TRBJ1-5	TGTGCCAGCAGACGACAGGGGGCGGGACCTAGCAATCAGCCCCAGCATTTT	CASRRQGAGPSNQPQHF
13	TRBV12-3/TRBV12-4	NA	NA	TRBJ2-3	TGTGCCAGCAGTCGTCTAGTGGCAGATACGCAGTATTTT	CASSRLVADTQYF
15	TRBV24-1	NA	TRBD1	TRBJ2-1	TGTGCCACCAGTGATCCACAGGGGGCTGGCGATGAGCAGTTCTTC	CATSDPQGAGDEQFF